The rows below give T cell receptor beta chains drawn from one sample of a study of chemoradiotherapy in HPV16-positive cancers. Clones were sequenced by immunoSEQ multiplex PCR, and TCRdb holds only the in-frame ones, with some missing. The sample contains just over 15,000 clones, roughly 80% of which appear only once. The specimen was taken from a patient who underwent chemoradiotherapy. These receptors originate from a human donor with HPV-associated anogenital cancer. Each CDR3 is given with its conserved first and last residue. D genes are given only for firm matches. Not every row has a clone size; where given, it reads once, few, many or a size class.

D: NA
size: NA
V: TRBV4-3
J: TRBJ1-5
CDR3: CASSQDRGMHQPQHF
DNA: TGCGCCAGCAGCCAAGATCGGGGCATGCATCAGCCCCAGCATTTT

D: NA
size: NA
V: TRBV28
J: TRBJ1-1
CDR3: CASSSVTGLNTEAFF
DNA: TGTGCCAGCAGCTCCGTAACAGGGCTGAACACTGAAGCTTTCTTT

D: TRBD1
size: NA
V: TRBV5-6
J: TRBJ1-5
CDR3: CASSFTGDSNQPQHF
DNA: TGTGCCAGCAGCTTCACAGGGGATAGCAATCAGCCCCAGCATTTT

D: NA
size: NA
V: TRBV6-1
J: TRBJ2-1
CDR3: CASSRVWNNEQFF
DNA: TGTGCCAGCAGTCGGGTCTGGAACAATGAGCAGTTCTTC

D: NA
size: NA
V: TRBV9
J: TRBJ2-3
CDR3: CASSHPPQDSTDTQYF
DNA: TGTGCCAGCAGCCACCCCCCCCAAGATAGCACAGATACGCAGTATTTT

D: NA
size: NA
V: TRBV7-9
J: TRBJ2-3
CDR3: CASSPFGAGTDTQYF
DNA: TGTGCCAGCAGCCCTTTTGGAGCCGGCACAGATACGCAGTATTTT

D: NA
size: NA
V: TRBV5-1
J: TRBJ2-7
CDR3: CASSQLDGEQYF
DNA: TGCGCCAGCAGCCAATTGGATGGGGAGCAGTACTTC

D: NA
size: few
V: TRBV4-3
J: TRBJ2-3
CDR3: CASSQDNWDGADTQYF
DNA: TGCGCCAGCAGCCAAGATAATTGGGACGGGGCAGATACGCAGTATTTT

D: NA
size: NA
V: TRBV6-1
J: TRBJ2-2
CDR3: CASSVSQTTGELFF
DNA: TGTGCCAGCAGTGTTTCGCAGACCACCGGGGAGCTGTTTTTT

D: NA
size: NA
V: TRBV29-1
J: TRBJ2-5
CDR3: CSVDRAETQYF
DNA: TGCAGCGTTGACAGGGCCGAGACCCAGTACTTC

D: NA
size: NA
V: TRBV4-3
J: TRBJ1-6
CDR3: CASSQEHRKSPLHF
DNA: TGCGCCAGCAGCCAAGAGCACAGAAAGTCACCCCTCCACTTT

D: TRBD1
size: NA
V: TRBV18
J: TRBJ2-1
CDR3: CASSPPRGQGDEQFF
DNA: TGTGCCAGCTCACCACCCAGGGGACAGGGCGATGAGCAGTTCTTC

D: NA
size: NA
V: TRBV6-6
J: TRBJ2-5
CDR3: CASSFFRQKETQYF
DNA: TGTGCCAGCAGTTTTTTCAGACAGAAAGAGACCCAGTACTTC

D: NA
size: few
V: TRBV30
J: TRBJ2-7
CDR3: CAWSVGQTNEQYF
DNA: TGTGCCTGGAGTGTAGGACAGACAAACGAGCAGTACTTC

D: TRBD1
size: NA
V: TRBV5-4
J: TRBJ1-6
CDR3: CASSGGQGSYNSPLHF
DNA: TGTGCCAGCAGCGGCGGACAGGGGTCCTATAATTCACCCCTCCACTTT